This passage covers 27 T cell receptor beta chains from one sample sequenced in a study of blood T cell repertoires in COVID-19. Only in-frame clones appear in the TCRdb table, and some are missing; sequencing was by immunoSEQ multiplex PCR. The data hold fewer than 300,000 clones, with roughly 84% observed a single time. Sequencing was done on a sample of peripheral blood. The receptor set was obtained from a woman younger than 35 with acute or convalescent COVID-19.

CDR3 DNA sequence: TGCGCCAGCAGCCAACTTACGGGACTAGCGGGAATCGACAATGAGCAGTTCTTC. Amino acid sequence: CASSQLTGLAGIDNEQFF. The chain is built from TRBV4-1 and TRBJ2-1; 13 bases fit TRBD2. The J segment lost 5 bases and the V segment lost 2 bases, leaving 9 bases of the junction unmatched. Germline CDR1 and CDR2: MGHRA and YSYEKL. The CDR3 is 18 amino acids.

The chain employs TRBV30 and TRBJ2-5, with a tentative D call TRBD1 (6 bases). CDR3 length equals 13 residues. V was trimmed by 1 base and J by 5 bases, leaving 11 bases between them. Germline CDR1 GTSNPN, CDR2 SVGIG (reference sequence). CDR3 sequence (DNA): TGTGCCTGGAGTGACCGAGGGGGTGAGACCCAGTACTTC. Its protein is CAWSDRGGETQYF. Filled out from reference TRBV30 and TRBJ2-5, the complete variable domain reads SQTIHQWPATLVQPVGSPLSLECTVEGTSNPNLYWYRQAAGRGLQLLFYSVGIGQISSEVPQNLSASRPQDRQFILSSKKLLLSDSGFYLCAWSDRGGETQYFGPGTRLLVL.

The V call is TRBV19, the J call TRBJ1-1; D remains ambiguous. Germline V gives CDR1 LNHDA, CDR2 SQIVND (reference sequence). Deletions cut 6 bases from V and 0 bases from J, with 17 bases between. The CDR3 extends over 16 amino acids. This CDR3 is CASRPLGSGLNTEAFF. The CDR3 coding sequence is TGTGCCAGTAGGCCGCTGGGTTCGGGGTTGAACACTGAAGCTTTCTTT.

The rearrangement joins TRBV4-3 to TRBJ1-6; D remains unclear. The CDR3 sequence is 14 residues long. Germline V lookup: CDR1 LGHNA, CDR2 YSLEER. Trimming pared 2 bases from V and 5 bases from J, leaving 7 bases between. The CDR3 DNA follows: TGCGCCAGCAGCCAACAGGTTCATAATTCACCCCTCCACTTT. As protein: CASSQQVHNSPLHF.

A single count supports this clone. The gene calls are TRBV30 and TRBJ1-4; D not resolved. The germline V gene encodes CDR1 GTSNPN and CDR2 SVGIG (reference sequence). The CDR3 contains 16 residues. V gave up 1 base and J gave up 8 bases, with 20 bases separating them. Here the CDR3 reads CAWSDPRRRKNEKLFF. The CDR3 DNA follows: TGTGCCTGGAGTGACCCTAGGCGGCGAAAAAACGAAAAACTGTTTTTT. Variable domain in full (rest from reference TRBV30 and TRBJ1-4): SQTIHQWPATLVQPVGSPLSLECTVEGTSNPNLYWYRQAAGRGLQLLFYSVGIGQISSEVPQNLSASRPQDRQFILSSKKLLLSDSGFYLCAWSDPRRRKNEKLFFGSGTQLSVL.

This rearrangement joins TRBV7-3 to TRBJ2-3; TRBD1 is a possible D gene (6 bases). Germline V gives CDR1 SGHTA, CDR2 FQGTGA. The germline V and J ends were trimmed by 3 bases and 2 bases, with 15 bases remaining between them. This CDR3 is 16 amino acids long. CDR3 sequence reads: CASSFPGQILTDTQYF. The DNA of the CDR3 is TGTGCCAGCAGCTTCCCGGGACAAATTCTCACAGATACGCAGTATTTT. The whole variable domain, filled in from reference TRBV7-3 and TRBJ2-3, reads GAGVSQTPSNKVTEKGKYVELRCDPISGHTALYWYRQSLGQGPEFLIYFQGTGAADDSGLPNDRFFAVRPEGSVSTLKIQRTERGDSAVYLCASSFPGQILTDTQYFGPGTRLTVL.

The chain employs TRBV9 and TRBJ2-2; tentative D call: TRBD2 (6 bases). Germline CDR1 SGDLS, CDR2 YYNGEE. V was pared by 2 bases and J by 4 bases, with 12 bases between. This CDR3 comprises 15 residues. The CDR3 coding sequence is TGTGCCAGCAGCGTTGGAGGGAGAGGCACCGGGGAGCTGTTTTTT. Translated: CASSVGGRGTGELFF. Variable domain in full (rest from reference TRBV9 and TRBJ2-2): DSGVTQTPKHLITATGQRVTLRCSPRSGDLSVYWYQQSLDQGLQFLIQYYNGEERAKGNILERFSAQQFPDLHSELNLSSLELGDSALYFCASSVGGRGTGELFFGEGSRLTVL.

This clone showed up just a few times. The chain combines TRBV27 with TRBJ2-1; D remains ambiguous. The CDR3 is 13 residues long. V lost 5 bases and J 7 bases, leaving 12 bases between the germline ends. Germline CDR1 is MNHEY and CDR2 is SMNVEV (reference sequence). CDR3 region: CASSTRSWNEQFF. The CDR3 region has the DNA TGTGCCAGCAGTACCCGGAGTTGGAATGAGCAGTTCTTC.

This chain links TRBV4-3 with TRBJ1-4, with D perhaps matching TRBD1 (6 bases). Germline-derived CDR1 and CDR2 are LGHNA and YSLEER. Trimming removed 1 base from V and 2 bases from J, with 11 bases in between. There are 16 residues in the CDR3. The CDR3 spells CASSQGYRATNEKLFF. DNA for the CDR3: TGCGCCAGCAGCCAAGGGTACAGGGCGACTAATGAAAAACTGTTTTTT.

V usage is TRBV3-1 (or the pseudogene TRBV3-2) and J usage is TRBJ1-4, with unresolved D. Germline CDR1 and CDR2: LGHDT and YNNKEL (reference sequence). The CDR3 loop spans 14 amino acids. Trimming cost V 4 bases and J 0 bases, with 6 bases left between them. Here the CDR3 reads CASSPSATNEKLFF. The CDR3 nucleotides are TGTGCCAGCAGCCCGTCTGCAACTAATGAAAAACTGTTTTTT.

The chain uses TRBV30 and TRBJ2-3, with no clear D. The V gene's germline CDR1 is GTSNPN and CDR2 SVGIG (reference sequence). The CDR3 runs to 13 residues. V was cut by 5 bases and J by 5 bases, with 14 bases left in between. The CDR3 DNA follows: TGTGCCTGGGATACCGGGTTGGAAGATACGCAGTATTTT. Translated, it gives CAWDTGLEDTQYF. Variable domain in full (rest from reference TRBV30 and TRBJ2-3): SQTIHQWPATLVQPVGSPLSLECTVEGTSNPNLYWYRQAAGRGLQLLFYSVGIGQISSEVPQNLSASRPQDRQFILSSKKLLLSDSGFYLCAWDTGLEDTQYFGPGTRLTVL.

This chain uses TRBV30 with TRBJ2-6; possibly TRBD1 for D (6 bases). This CDR3 has 17 residues. Germline assignment: CDR1 GTSNPN and CDR2 SVGIG (reference sequence). V lost 4 bases, J lost 1 base, and 17 bases lay in between. The CDR3 coding sequence is TGTGCCTGGAAACGGGGCAGGGGAGCATCTGGGGCCAACGTCCTGACTTTC. Protein sequence: CAWKRGRGASGANVLTF.

This clone appeared once. The chain joins TRBV11-3 to TRBJ2-1; 10 bases align to TRBD2. The CDR3 consists of 15 residues. CDR1 and CDR2 (germline): SGHNT, YENEEA. Germline trimming cut 5 bases from V and 7 bases from J; bases unmatched to any gene: 8. The chain's CDR3 is CASSQTGLAVNEQFF. For the CDR3, the DNA is TGTGCCAGCAGCCAAACTGGACTAGCGGTTAATGAGCAGTTCTTC. The full variable domain, completed using reference TRBV11-3 and TRBJ2-1, is EAGVVQSPRYKIIEKKQPVAFWCNPISGHNTLYWYLQNLGQGPELLIRYENEEAVDDSQLPKDRFSAERLKGVDSTLKIQPAELGDSAVYLCASSQTGLAVNEQFFGPGTRLTVL.

The chain combines TRBV3-1 (or the pseudogene TRBV3-2) with TRBJ2-1, with 8 bases aligning to TRBD1. Germline trimming cut 0 bases from V and 6 bases from J; bases unmatched to any gene: 13. Germline values: CDR1 LGHDT, CDR2 YNNKEL (reference sequence). The CDR3 length is 18 residues. The CDR3 here is CASSQDGIRTGTPNEQFF. In DNA form, the CDR3 reads TGTGCCAGCAGCCAAGATGGAATTAGGACAGGGACTCCCAATGAGCAGTTCTTC.

The chain joins TRBV18 to TRBJ1-2; D is ambiguous. Trimming pared 5 bases from V and 2 bases from J, leaving 15 bases between. The CDR3 spans 15 residues. From germline, CDR1 is KGHSH and CDR2 LQKENI. The CDR3 here is CASSAMGGPNYGYTF. CDR3 nucleotides: TGTGCCAGCTCAGCAATGGGTGGGCCAAACTATGGCTACACCTTC.

This clone was picked up a small number of times. The chain has TRBV7-6 and TRBJ2-7; maybe TRBD2 (6 bases). Deletions cut 4 bases from V and 3 bases from J, with 16 bases between. Germline loops: CDR1 SGHVS, CDR2 FNYEAQ. The CDR3 totals 15 residues. The CDR3 coding sequence is TGTGCCAGCAGCTCACTAGCTAGCACCTTCTACGAGCAGTACTTC. As protein: CASSSLASTFYEQYF. Filled out from reference TRBV7-6 and TRBJ2-7, the complete variable domain reads GAGVSQSPRYKVTKRGQDVALRCDPISGHVSLYWYRQALGQGPEFLTYFNYEAQQDKSGLPNDRFSAERPEGSISTLTIQRTEQRDSAMYRCASSSLASTFYEQYFGPGTRLTVT.

The chain is built from TRBV7-2 and TRBJ2-3, with 11 bases aligning to TRBD2. V lost 8 bases to trimming and J lost 4 bases; unmatched junction nucleotides: 11. CDR3 size: 16 residues. Germline V gives CDR1 SGHTA, CDR2 FQGNSA. The CDR3 nucleotides are TGTGCCAGCTGCAATAGCGGGAGGGCCTCGGCAGATACGCAGTATTTT. It specifies CASCNSGRASADTQYF.

The V and J genes are TRBV3-1 (or the pseudogene TRBV3-2) and TRBJ2-1, with D uncertain. Looked up from germline, CDR1 is LGHDT and CDR2 is YNNKEL (reference sequence). CDR3 length equals 12 residues. V dropped 3 bases and J dropped 14 bases, with 14 bases sitting between them. Here the CDR3 DNA reads TGTGCCAGCAGCCAGTCCCCGAGAGTCAAGTTCTTC. Its protein product is CASSQSPRVKFF.

This chain connects TRBV18 to TRBJ2-7; D is unresolved. Germline CDR1 KGHSH, CDR2 LQKENI. This CDR3 comprises 15 residues. With 2 bases removed from V and 0 bases from J, the gap between germline ends came to 11 bases. CDR3 in amino acids: CASSPWQANSYEQYF. The CDR3 bases are TGTGCCAGCTCACCATGGCAGGCCAACTCCTACGAGCAGTACTTC.

The J gene is TRBJ2-1, the V gene TRBV7-2, with 15 bases fitting TRBD2. V gave up 5 bases and J gave up 10 bases; unmatched junction bases: 18. CDR3 length: 19 residues. Germline-derived CDR1 and CDR2 are SGHTA and FQGNSA. CDR3 sequence: CASSTVGLAGGGGPGEQFF. The CDR3 nucleotides are TGTGCCAGCAGCACCGTAGGACTAGCGGGAGGGGGGGGCCCTGGAGAGCAGTTCTTC.

This rearrangement joins TRBV15 to TRBJ2-1; 9 bases line up with TRBD2. From germline, CDR1 is LNHNV and CDR2 YYDKDF (reference sequence). J lost 1 base, V lost 1 base, and 8 bases had no gene match. CDR3 size: 18 residues. This CDR3 is CATSRGGSGSSSYNEQFF. The CDR3 DNA reads as TGTGCCACCAGCAGAGGTGGTAGCGGGAGCTCATCCTACAATGAGCAGTTCTTC.

This clone was observed a single time. The rearrangement links TRBV3-1 (or the pseudogene TRBV3-2) to TRBJ1-5; no clear D. The CDR3 has 14 residues. Germline V gives CDR1 LGHDT, CDR2 YNNKEL (reference sequence). The germline V and J ends were trimmed by 4 bases and 6 bases, with 13 bases remaining between them. In DNA, the CDR3 is TGTGCCAGCAGCCGAGAGGGTAGCGGTCAGCCCCAGCATTTT. Translating gives CASSREGSGQPQHF.

V usage is TRBV6-5 and J usage is TRBJ1-1, with 7 positions matching TRBD1. V was pared by 5 bases and J by 4 bases, with 7 bases of the junction left unmatched. CDR3 length: 14 residues. Germline CDR1 and CDR2: MNHEY and SVGAGI. DNA for the CDR3: TGTGCCAGCAGTCCAGGGGGTCCGGGCACTGAAGCTTTCTTT. It yields the protein CASSPGGPGTEAFF.

This clone showed up just a few times. In nucleotides, the CDR3 is TGTGCCAGCAGCTCCCCCCTTGGGACAATTAATTCACCCCTCCACTTT. Translation gives CASSSPLGTINSPLHF. V is TRBV7-2 and J is TRBJ1-6; the D gene is possibly TRBD1 (6 bases). V was clipped by 4 bases and J by 6 bases, with 16 bases between them. There are 16 residues in the CDR3. In germline, CDR1 is SGHTA, CDR2 FQGNSA.

The V and J genes are TRBV7-9 and TRBJ2-7, with 10 bases identical to TRBD2. The length of the CDR3 is 16 residues. Germline trimming cut 3 bases from V and 0 bases from J; bases unmatched to any gene: 5. CDR1 SEHNR and CDR2 FQNEAQ come from the germline V gene (reference sequence). The CDR3 sequence is CASSLLAGVGSYEQYF. The DNA of the CDR3 is TGTGCCAGCAGCTTGCTAGCGGGAGTGGGCTCCTACGAGCAGTACTTC.

In this sample, this clone turned up a few times. V and J are TRBV29-1 and TRBJ2-5; TRBD2 is a possible D gene (6 bases). Germline V gene sequence: CDR1 SQVTM, CDR2 ANQGSEA. The CDR3 loop spans 12 amino acids. Trimming removed 6 bases at V and 1 base at J, with 9 bases between. The CDR3 DNA sequence: TGCAGCGTCCGCGGGGCCCAAGAGACCCAGTACTTC. It codes for CSVRGAQETQYF.

This chain links TRBV9 with TRBJ1-6, with D maybe TRBD1 (5 bases). The CDR3 length is 13 residues. Germline V gene lookup returns CDR1 SGDLS and CDR2 YYNGEE. Trimming pared 3 bases from V and 9 bases from J, leaving 10 bases between. CDR3 sequence reads: CASSEGPGSPLHF. CDR3 DNA sequence: TGTGCCAGCAGCGAGGGGCCGGGTTCACCCCTCCACTTT.